Listed here are 17 T cell receptor beta chains from one sample, sequenced in a study of shared clonotypes between healthy human individuals. The method was immunoSEQ multiplex PCR; TCRdb's version includes in-frame clones alone and lacks a portion of them. This table has about 2.4 million clones, around 90% appearing once. The specimen was naive CD4+ T cells sorted from blood. As for subset: CD45RA+ positively selected. All receptors come from a man between 18 and 29 years old in good health.

This sequence joins TRBV5-4 and TRBJ1-1; D unclear. Germline CDR1 reads SGHNT; CDR2 reads YYREEE (reference sequence). Trimming cost V 3 bases and J 4 bases, with 16 bases left between them. This CDR3 spans 15 amino acids. In nucleotides, the CDR3 is TGTGCCAGCAGCTCGGCCCTTCCGGGAGTCACTGAAGCTTTCTTT. This codes for CASSSALPGVTEAFF.

The chain employs TRBV29-1 and TRBJ2-3; 10 bases map to TRBD1. Germline assignment: CDR1 SQVTM and CDR2 ANQGSEA. The junction had 12 bases not matched to a gene; V was cut back by 7 bases and J by 5 bases. The CDR3 loop spans 15 amino acids. The CDR3 DNA sequence: TGCAGCGCCGCTCACGGGACAGGGGAAGAAGATACGCAGTATTTT. Its protein is CSAAHGTGEEDTQYF.

This chain uses TRBV28 with TRBJ2-7; possibly TRBD1 or TRBD2 for D (5 bases each). The CDR3 runs 15 residues. Trimming removed 3 bases from V and 4 bases from J, with 16 bases in between. CDR1 and CDR2 (germline): MDHEN, SYDVKM. The CDR3 bases are TGTGCCAGCAGTTTCGCCTGGGACGAAAGATACGAGCAGTACTTC. It yields the protein CASSFAWDERYEQYF.

This chain joins TRBV11-2 and TRBJ2-7, with TRBD2 identical over 8 bases. Germline trimming cut 3 bases from V and 1 base from J; bases unmatched to any gene: 17. The CDR3 extends over 19 amino acids. The germline V gene has CDR1 SGHAT and CDR2 FQNNGV. Here the CDR3 DNA reads TGTGCCAGCAGCTTTAGCTCCCCAGCGGGGGCCATCAGGTCCTACGAGCAGTACTTC. As protein: CASSFSSPAGAIRSYEQYF.

The J gene is TRBJ1-6, the V gene TRBV29-1; TRBD1 matches 9 bases. V lost 6 bases to trimming and J lost 7 bases; unmatched junction nucleotides: 4. The CDR3 spans 13 residues. Germline loops: CDR1 SQVTM, CDR2 ANQGSEA. The CDR3 coding sequence is TGCAGCGTGGGACAGGGCGGGAATTCACCCCTCCACTTT. As protein: CSVGQGGNSPLHF.

For this clone: The sample contains more than one DNA sequence encoding this CDR3. V usage is TRBV9 and J usage is TRBJ2-7, with 8 bases matching TRBD2. Germline V CDR1 and CDR2: SGDLS, YYNGEE. Trimming cost V 0 bases and J 3 bases; bases outside gene matches: 5. CDR3 length: 15 residues. DNA of the CDR3: TGTGCCAGCAGCGTAGAAGCGGGAGTAGGCTACGAGCAGTACTTC. Encoded protein: CASSVEAGVGYEQYF. Supplemented by reference TRBV9 and TRBJ2-7, the full variable domain reads DSGVTQTPKHLITATGQRVTLRCSPRSGDLSVYWYQQSLDQGLQFLIQYYNGEERAKGNILERFSAQQFPDLHSELNLSSLELGDSALYFCASSVEAGVGYEQYFGPGTRLTVT.

V gene TRBV5-5 combines with J gene TRBJ2-3, with D hard to call. The CDR3 runs 13 residues. CDR1 SGHKS and CDR2 YYEKEE come from the germline V gene (reference sequence). V was cut by 4 bases and J by 4 bases, with 10 bases left in between. The CDR3 here is CASSPLPPDTQYF. CDR3 in DNA: TGTGCCAGCAGCCCCCTCCCTCCAGATACGCAGTATTTT.

The chain joins TRBV5-1 to TRBJ2-7; TRBD2 agrees at 13 bases. This CDR3 comprises 17 residues. Germline lookup yields CDR1 SGHRS and CDR2 YFSETQ. Trimming took 1 base from V and 4 from J; bases not matched to a gene: 8. CDR3 coding DNA: TGCGCCAGCAGCTTGCGGAGGACTAGCGGGAGTTCGTACGAGCAGTACTTC. Its protein product is CASSLRRTSGSSYEQYF.

This chain connects TRBV4-3 to TRBJ2-7; D is ambiguous. This CDR3 is built from 14 residues. V lost 4 bases to trimming and J lost 2 bases, with 12 bases between them. Germline CDR1 reads LGHNA; CDR2 reads YSLEER. CDR3 loop: CASSPDTLTYEQYF. DNA of the CDR3: TGCGCCAGCAGCCCAGACACCCTCACCTACGAGCAGTACTTC.

As regards this clone: Other DNA sequences within the sample encode an identical CDR3. The genes are TRBV19 and TRBJ2-5, with D possibly TRBD2 on 5 matching bases. This CDR3 is 13 amino acids long. V gave up 6 bases and J gave up 2 bases, with 10 bases separating them. Germline V gene data show CDR1 as LNHDA and CDR2 as SQIVND (reference sequence). The CDR3 bases are TGTGCCAGTAGCGACTCGGGACAAGAGACCCAGTACTTC. This translates into CASSDSGQETQYF.

This rearrangement joins TRBV30 to TRBJ1-6; 9 bases map to TRBD1. The CDR3 has 15 amino acids. CDR1 is GTSNPN and CDR2 is SVGIG in the germline V gene (reference sequence). V gave up 1 base and J gave up 8 bases; unmatched junction bases: 6. CDR3 amino acids: CAWSGLGQGYSPLHF. CDR3 DNA sequence: TGTGCCTGGAGTGGTCTGGGACAGGGTTATTCACCCCTCCACTTT.

The rearrangement uses TRBV18 and TRBJ2-5; TRBD1 matches 8 bases. The CDR3 loop spans 13 amino acids. V lost 4 bases to trimming and J lost 4 bases; unmatched junction nucleotides: 2. The V gene's germline CDR1 is KGHSH and CDR2 LQKENI. DNA of the CDR3: TGTGCCAGCTCACTGGACAGGGTAGAGACCCAGTACTTC. This translates into CASSLDRVETQYF.

V and J are TRBV10-3 and TRBJ2-3, with 9 bases identical to TRBD2. CDR3 size: 15 residues. CDR1 is ENHRY and CDR2 is SYGVKD in the germline V gene. V lost 10 bases, J lost 2 bases, and 10 bases stayed unmatched. DNA for the CDR3: TGTGCCACCGATCCAGCGGGGGGCCTCACAGATACGCAGTATTTT. Translation: CATDPAGGLTDTQYF.

The rearrangement links TRBV9 to TRBJ2-7, with TRBD2 identical over 7 bases. The CDR3 totals 13 residues. The V gene end was trimmed by 3 bases and the J gene end by 6 bases; junction bases not matched to a gene: 6. Germline V gene data show CDR1 as SGDLS and CDR2 as YYNGEE. For the CDR3, the DNA is TGTGCCAGCAGCGCCAGGGAGGGTGCCGAGCAGTACTTC. This sequence encodes CASSAREGAEQYF.

This rearrangement joins TRBV6-6 to TRBJ1-2, with D maybe TRBD1 (5 bases). CDR1 MNHNY and CDR2 SVGAGI come from the germline V gene (reference sequence). The CDR3 runs 13 residues. Trimming took off 11 bases at V and 0 bases at J, with 13 bases between the two ends. The CDR3 is CACGGSANYGYTF. CDR3 nucleotides: TGTGCCTGCGGGGGTTCGGCTAACTATGGCTACACCTTC.

The chain is built from TRBV6-1 and TRBJ1-3; D ambiguous. The CDR3 totals 11 residues. V lost 10 bases and J 8 bases, leaving 12 bases between the germline ends. Germline V lookup: CDR1 MNHNS, CDR2 SASEGT. The CDR3 sequence: CATRRTDTIYF. For the CDR3, the DNA is TGTGCCACCCGTAGGACTGACACCATATATTTT.

Here the CDR3 reads CSVESESGYTF. The CDR3 coding sequence is TGCAGCGTTGAATCCGAATCTGGCTACACCTTC. The rearrangement joins TRBV29-1 to TRBJ1-2; no clear D gene. V lost 2 bases and J 7 bases, leaving 8 bases between the germline ends. The germline gives CDR1 SQVTM, CDR2 ANQGSEA. The CDR3 sequence is 11 residues long.